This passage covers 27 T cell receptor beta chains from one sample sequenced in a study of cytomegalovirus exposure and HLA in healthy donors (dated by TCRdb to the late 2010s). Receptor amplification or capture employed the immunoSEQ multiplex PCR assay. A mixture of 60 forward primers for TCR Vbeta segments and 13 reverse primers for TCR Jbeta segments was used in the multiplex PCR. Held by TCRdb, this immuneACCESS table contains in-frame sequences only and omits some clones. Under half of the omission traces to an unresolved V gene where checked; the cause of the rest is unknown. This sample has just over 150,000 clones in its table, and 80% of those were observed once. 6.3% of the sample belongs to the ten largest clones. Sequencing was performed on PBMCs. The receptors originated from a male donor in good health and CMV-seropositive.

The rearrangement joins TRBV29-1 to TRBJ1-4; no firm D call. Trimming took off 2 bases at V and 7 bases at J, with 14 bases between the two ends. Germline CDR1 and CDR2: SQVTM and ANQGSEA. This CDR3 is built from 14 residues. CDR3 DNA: TGCAGCGTTGAAACGGGCGGAGGGAGTGAAAAACTGTTTTTT. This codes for CSVETGGGSEKLFF.

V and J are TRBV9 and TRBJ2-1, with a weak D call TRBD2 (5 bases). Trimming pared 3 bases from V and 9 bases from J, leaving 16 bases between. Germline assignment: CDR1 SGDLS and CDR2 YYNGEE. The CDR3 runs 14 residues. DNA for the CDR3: TGTGCCAGCAGCGCAAGTTCGGGAACGGGTGAGCAGTTCTTC. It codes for CASSASSGTGEQFF.

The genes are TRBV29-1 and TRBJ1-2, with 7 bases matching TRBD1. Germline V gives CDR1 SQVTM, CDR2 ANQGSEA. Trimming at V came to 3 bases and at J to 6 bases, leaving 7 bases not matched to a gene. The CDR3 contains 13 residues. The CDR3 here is CSVESVTGHGYTF. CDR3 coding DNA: TGCAGCGTTGAGTCCGTGACAGGGCATGGCTACACCTTC.

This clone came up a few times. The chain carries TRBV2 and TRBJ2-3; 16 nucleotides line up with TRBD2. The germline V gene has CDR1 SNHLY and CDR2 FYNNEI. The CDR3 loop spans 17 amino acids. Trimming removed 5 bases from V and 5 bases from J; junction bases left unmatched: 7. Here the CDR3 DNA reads TGTGCCAGCAGTTCCGGGACTAGCGGGAGGGCCAAAGATACGCAGTATTTT. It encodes CASSSGTSGRAKDTQYF.

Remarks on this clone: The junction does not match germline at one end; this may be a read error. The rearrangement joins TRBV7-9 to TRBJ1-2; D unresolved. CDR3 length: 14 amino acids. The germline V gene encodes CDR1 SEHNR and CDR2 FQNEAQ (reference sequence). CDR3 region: CSSSLSGRRESYTF. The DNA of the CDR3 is TGTTCCAGCAGCTTATCCGGCCGACGGGAGAGCTACACCTTC.

The CDR3 region is CASSTRGASGYTF. The DNA of the CDR3 is TGTGCCAGCAGCACGCGGGGGGCGTCTGGCTACACCTTC. The chain combines TRBV11-3 with TRBJ1-2; a weak D match, TRBD1 (6 bases). CDR1 is SGHNT and CDR2 is YENEEA in the germline V gene. The CDR3 consists of 13 residues. The V gene lost 5 bases and the J gene lost 7 bases, with 14 bases spanning the gap.

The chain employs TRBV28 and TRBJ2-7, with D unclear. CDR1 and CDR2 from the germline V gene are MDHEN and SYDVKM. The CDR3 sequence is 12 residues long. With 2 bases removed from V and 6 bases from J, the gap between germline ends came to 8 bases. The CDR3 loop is CASSLLVAEQYF. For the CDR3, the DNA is TGTGCCAGCAGTTTACTAGTAGCCGAGCAGTACTTC. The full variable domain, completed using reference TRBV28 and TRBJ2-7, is DVKVTQSSRYLVKRTGEKVFLECVQDMDHENMFWYRQDPGLGLRLIYFSYDVKMKEKGDIPEGYSVSREKKERFSLILESASTNQTSMYLCASSLLVAEQYFGPGTRLTVT.

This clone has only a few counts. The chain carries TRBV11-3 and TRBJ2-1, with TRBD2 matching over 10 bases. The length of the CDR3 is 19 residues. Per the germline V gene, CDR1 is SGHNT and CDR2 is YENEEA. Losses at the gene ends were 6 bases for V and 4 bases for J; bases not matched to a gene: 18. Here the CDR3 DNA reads TGTGCCAGCAGGACCTCGGGACTAGCGAGAAAACGACCTTACAATGAGCAGTTCTTC. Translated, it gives CASRTSGLARKRPYNEQFF. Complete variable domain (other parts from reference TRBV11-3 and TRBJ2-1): EAGVVQSPRYKIIEKKQPVAFWCNPISGHNTLYWYLQNLGQGPELLIRYENEEAVDDSQLPKDRFSAERLKGVDSTLKIQPAELGDSAVYLCASRTSGLARKRPYNEQFFGPGTRLTVL.

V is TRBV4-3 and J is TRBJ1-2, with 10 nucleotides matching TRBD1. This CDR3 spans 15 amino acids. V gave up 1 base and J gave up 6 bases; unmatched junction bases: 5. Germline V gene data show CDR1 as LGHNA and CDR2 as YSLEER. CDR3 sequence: CASSQAAGTGDGYTF. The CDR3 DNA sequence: TGCGCCAGCAGCCAAGCCGCCGGGACAGGGGATGGCTACACCTTC.

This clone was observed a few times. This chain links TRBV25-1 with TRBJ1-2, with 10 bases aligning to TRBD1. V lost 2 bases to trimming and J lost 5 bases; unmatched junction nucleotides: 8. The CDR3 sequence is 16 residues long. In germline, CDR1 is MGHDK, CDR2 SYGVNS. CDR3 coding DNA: TGTGCCAGCAGTGAAATGGGACAGGGGAGGGGATATGGCTACACCTTC. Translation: CASSEMGQGRGYGYTF.

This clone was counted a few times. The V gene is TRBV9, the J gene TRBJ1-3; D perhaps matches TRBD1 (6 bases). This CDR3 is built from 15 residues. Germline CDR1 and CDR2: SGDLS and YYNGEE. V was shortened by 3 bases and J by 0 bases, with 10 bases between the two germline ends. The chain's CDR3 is CASSGEQGSGNTIYF. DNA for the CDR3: TGTGCCAGCAGCGGCGAACAGGGCTCTGGAAACACCATATATTTT.

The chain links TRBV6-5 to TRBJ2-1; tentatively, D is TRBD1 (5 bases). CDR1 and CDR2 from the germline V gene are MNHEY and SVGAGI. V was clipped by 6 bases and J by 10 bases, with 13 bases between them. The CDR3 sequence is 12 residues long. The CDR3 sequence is CASRSTGSEQFF. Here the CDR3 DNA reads TGTGCCAGCAGATCAACAGGTTCCGAGCAGTTCTTC.

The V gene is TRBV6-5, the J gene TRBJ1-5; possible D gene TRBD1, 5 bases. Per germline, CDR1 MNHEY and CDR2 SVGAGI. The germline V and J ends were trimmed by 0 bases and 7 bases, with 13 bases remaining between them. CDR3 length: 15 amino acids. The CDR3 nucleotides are TGTGCCAGCAGTTACTCCGGGCAGGGAGGCCAGCCCCAGCATTTT. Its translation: CASSYSGQGGQPQHF.

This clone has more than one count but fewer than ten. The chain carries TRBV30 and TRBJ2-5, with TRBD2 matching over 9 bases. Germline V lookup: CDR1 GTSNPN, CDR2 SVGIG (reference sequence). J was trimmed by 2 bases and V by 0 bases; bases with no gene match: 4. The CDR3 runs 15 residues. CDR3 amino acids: CAWSVAGGMQETQYF. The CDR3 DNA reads TGTGCCTGGAGTGTAGCGGGAGGCATGCAAGAGACCCAGTACTTC.

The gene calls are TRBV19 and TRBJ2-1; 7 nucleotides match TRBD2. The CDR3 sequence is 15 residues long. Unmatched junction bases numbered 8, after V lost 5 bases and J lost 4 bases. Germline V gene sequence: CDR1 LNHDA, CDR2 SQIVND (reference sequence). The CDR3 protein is CASSRAGTPYNEQFF. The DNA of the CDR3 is TGTGCCAGTAGTCGAGCGGGGACTCCTTACAATGAGCAGTTCTTC.

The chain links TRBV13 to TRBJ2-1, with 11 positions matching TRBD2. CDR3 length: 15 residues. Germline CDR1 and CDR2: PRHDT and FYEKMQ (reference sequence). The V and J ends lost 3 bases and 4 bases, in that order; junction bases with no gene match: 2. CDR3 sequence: CASSFGTSGYNEQFF. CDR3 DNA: TGTGCCAGCAGCTTCGGGACTAGCGGTTACAATGAGCAGTTCTTC.

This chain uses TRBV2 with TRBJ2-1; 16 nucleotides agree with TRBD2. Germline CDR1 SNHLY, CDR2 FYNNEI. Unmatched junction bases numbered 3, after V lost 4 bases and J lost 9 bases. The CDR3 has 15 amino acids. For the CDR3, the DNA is TGTGCCAGCAGTGGGGGACTAGCGGGAGGGGGTGAGCAGTTCTTC. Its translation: CASSGGLAGGGEQFF.

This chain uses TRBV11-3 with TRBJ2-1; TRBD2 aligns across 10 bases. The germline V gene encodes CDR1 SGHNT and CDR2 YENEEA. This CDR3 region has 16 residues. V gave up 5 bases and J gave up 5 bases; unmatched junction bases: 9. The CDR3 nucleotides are TGTGCCAGCAGCCCTAGGTGGCTAGCGGGAGACAATGAGCAGTTCTTC. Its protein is CASSPRWLAGDNEQFF.

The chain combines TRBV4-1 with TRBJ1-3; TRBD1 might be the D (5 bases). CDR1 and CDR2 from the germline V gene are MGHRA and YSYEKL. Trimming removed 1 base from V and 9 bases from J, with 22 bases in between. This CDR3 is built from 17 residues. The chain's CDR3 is CASSQGGAGPIKGTIYF. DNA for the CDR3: TGCGCCAGCAGCCAAGGAGGCGCAGGGCCCATAAAGGGCACCATATATTTT.

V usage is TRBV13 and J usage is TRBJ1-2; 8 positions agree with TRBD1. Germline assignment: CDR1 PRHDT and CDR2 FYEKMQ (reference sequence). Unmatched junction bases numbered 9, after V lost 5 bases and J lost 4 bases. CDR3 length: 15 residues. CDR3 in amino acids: CASSPGGQEIYGYTF. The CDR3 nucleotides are TGTGCCAGCAGCCCCGGGGGACAGGAGATCTATGGCTACACCTTC.

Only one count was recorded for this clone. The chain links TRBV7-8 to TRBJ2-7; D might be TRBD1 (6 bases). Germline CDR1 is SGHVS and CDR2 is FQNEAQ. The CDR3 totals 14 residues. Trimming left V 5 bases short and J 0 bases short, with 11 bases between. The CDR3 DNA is TGTGCCAGCAGCCCCAGGGACAACTCCTACGAGCAGTACTTC. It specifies CASSPRDNSYEQYF. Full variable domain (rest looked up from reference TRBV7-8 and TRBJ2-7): GAGVSQSPRYKVAKRGQDVALRCDPISGHVSLFWYQQALGQGPEFLTYFQNEAQLDKSGLPSDRFFAERPEGSVSTLKIQRTQQEDSAVYLCASSPRDNSYEQYFGPGTRLTVT.

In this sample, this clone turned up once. CDR3 protein: CASNRGLTYEQYF. CDR3 nucleotides: TGTGCCAGTAACAGGGGGCTCACCTACGAGCAGTACTTC. The V and J genes are TRBV11-2 and TRBJ2-7, with 9 bases matching TRBD1. V lost 9 bases to trimming and J lost 2 bases; unmatched junction nucleotides: 5. Germline lookup yields CDR1 SGHAT and CDR2 FQNNGV. This CDR3 contains 13 residues. Together with reference TRBV11-2 and TRBJ2-7, the CDR3 gives the full variable domain: EAGVAQSPRYKIIEKRQSVAFWCNPISGHATLYWYQQILGQGPKLLIQFQNNGVVDDSQLPKDRFSAERLKGVDSTLKIQPAKLEDSAVYLCASNRGLTYEQYFGPGTRLTVT.

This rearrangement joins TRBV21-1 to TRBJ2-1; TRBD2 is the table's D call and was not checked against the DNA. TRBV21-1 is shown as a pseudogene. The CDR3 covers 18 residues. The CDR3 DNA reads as TGTGCCAGCAGCAAAGCGCTTCGGCTAGCGGGTAAGTACAATGAGCAGTTCTTC. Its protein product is CASSKALRLAGKYNEQFF.

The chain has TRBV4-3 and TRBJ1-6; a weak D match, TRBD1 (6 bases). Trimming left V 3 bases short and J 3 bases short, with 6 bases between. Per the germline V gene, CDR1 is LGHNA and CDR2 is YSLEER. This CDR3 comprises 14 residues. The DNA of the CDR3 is TGCGCCAGCAGCCAGGGACACTATAATTCACCCCTCCACTTT. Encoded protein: CASSQGHYNSPLHF.

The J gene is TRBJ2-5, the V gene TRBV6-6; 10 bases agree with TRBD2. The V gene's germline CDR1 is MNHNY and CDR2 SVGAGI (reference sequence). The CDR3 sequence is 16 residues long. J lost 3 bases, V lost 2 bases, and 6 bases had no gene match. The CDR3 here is CASSYTSGTLKETQYF. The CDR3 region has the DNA TGTGCCAGCAGTTACACTAGCGGGACGCTAAAAGAGACCCAGTACTTC.

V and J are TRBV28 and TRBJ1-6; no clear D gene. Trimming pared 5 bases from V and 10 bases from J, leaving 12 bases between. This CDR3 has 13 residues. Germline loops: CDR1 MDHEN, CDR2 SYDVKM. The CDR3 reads CASSRRGSSPLHF. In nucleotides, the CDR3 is TGTGCCAGCAGTCGCCGCGGCAGCTCACCCCTCCACTTT.

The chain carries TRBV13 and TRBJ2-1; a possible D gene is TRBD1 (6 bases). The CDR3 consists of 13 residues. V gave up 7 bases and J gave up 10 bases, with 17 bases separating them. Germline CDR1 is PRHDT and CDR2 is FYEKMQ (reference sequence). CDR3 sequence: CASNHYRGLEQFF. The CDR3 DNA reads TGTGCCAGCAACCATTATAGGGGGTTAGAGCAGTTCTTC.